These T cell receptor beta chains were read from a single sample in a study of T-cell memory formation after mild COVID-19. In TCRdb, the 5' RACE reads were re-called with MiXCR into one record per CDR3 protein. This table holds around 130,000 distinct CDR3 sequences, over 15% found once. The sample was PBMCs or a T cell subset sorted from them (not recorded which). The receptors were gathered from a young man who had mild COVID-19 (a few samples of this study predate the infection). Cell type and time point are not known. Each CDR3 is given with its conserved first and last residue. The D gene is left open where the match is weak. Clone size, where shown, is once, few, many, or a class for clones that have expanded.

D: NA; J: TRBJ2-1; V: TRBV5-1; size: many; CDR3: CASSFSNEQFF; DNA: TGCGCCAGCAGCTTTTCCAATGAGCAGTTCTTC
D: TRBD1; J: TRBJ1-5; V: TRBV7-2; size: NA; CDR3: CASSLTWGTGGAWQPQHF; DNA: TGTGCCAGCAGCTTAACGTGGGGGACAGGGGGCGCTTGGCAGCCCCAGCATTTT
D: NA; J: TRBJ2-3; V: TRBV7-9; size: many; CDR3: CASSSNREVTDTQYF; DNA: TGTGCCAGCAGCTCCAACAGGGAAGTCACAGATACGCAGTATTTT
D: NA; J: TRBJ2-7; V: TRBV11-2; size: few; CDR3: CASSFTVSSYEQYF; DNA: TGTGCCAGCAGCTTCACAGTGAGCTCCTACGAGCAGTACTTC
D: TRBD1; J: TRBJ2-3; V: TRBV11-1; size: NA; CDR3: CASQPGTGGPITDTQYF; DNA: TGTGCCAGCCAACCCGGGACAGGGGGGCCAATCACAGATACGCAGTATTTT
D: NA; J: TRBJ2-5; V: TRBV18; size: many; CDR3: CASSPDGQETQYF; DNA: TGTGCCAGCTCACCGGACGGCCAAGAGACCCAGTACTTC
D: TRBD2; J: TRBJ2-1; V: TRBV6-4; size: few; CDR3: CASSNRLAGGLGNEQFF; DNA: TGTGCCAGCAGCAACAGACTAGCGGGGGGCTTAGGTAATGAGCAGTTCTTC
D: TRBD1; J: TRBJ2-7; V: TRBV18; size: NA; CDR3: CASSPPMSGGAEQYF; DNA: TGTGCCAGCTCACCACCGATGTCAGGGGGAGCGGAGCAGTACTTC
D: NA; J: TRBJ2-2; V: TRBV7-2; size: few; CDR3: CASSLVGPNTGELFF; DNA: TGTGCCAGCAGCTTAGTTGGACCGAACACCGGGGAGCTGTTTTTT
D: NA; J: TRBJ1-1; V: TRBV5-1; size: few; CDR3: CASRNRVGNTEAFF; DNA: TGCGCCAGCAGAAACAGGGTCGGGAACACTGAAGCTTTCTTT
D: NA; J: TRBJ1-1; V: TRBV18; size: few; CDR3: CASSPLGAGTEAFF; DNA: TGTGCCAGCTCACCATTGGGGGCAGGCACTGAAGCTTTCTTT
D: NA; J: TRBJ1-4; V: TRBV30; size: few; CDR3: CAWSVGVGKLFF; DNA: TGTGCCTGGAGTGTGGGGGTGGGAAAACTGTTTTTT
D: NA; J: TRBJ2-2; V: TRBV7-6; size: few; CDR3: CASSGYHTGELFF; DNA: TGTGCCAGCAGCGGGTACCACACCGGGGAGCTGTTTTTT
D: NA; J: TRBJ1-1; V: TRBV5-1; size: NA; CDR3: CASSSRGAVTEAFF; DNA: TGCGCCAGCAGCTCAAGAGGGGCGGTCACTGAAGCTTTCTTT
D: NA; J: TRBJ2-7; V: TRBV20-1; size: few; CDR3: CSASDSGTSYEQYF; DNA: TGCAGTGCTTCGGATTCCGGGACATCCTACGAGCAGTACTTC
D: NA; J: TRBJ2-1; V: TRBV20-1; size: NA; CDR3: CSARLHQAGPWGEQFF; DNA: TGCAGTGCTAGACTACATCAGGCAGGGCCATGGGGTGAGCAGTTCTTC
D: TRBD1; J: TRBJ1-5; V: TRBV6-6; size: NA; CDR3: CASTIQGGNQPQHF; DNA: TGTGCCAGCACCATACAGGGGGGGAATCAGCCCCAGCATTTT
D: NA; J: TRBJ2-3; V: TRBV7-6; size: many; CDR3: CASSSTSGYTQYF; DNA: TGTGCCAGCAGCTCGACGTCGGGCTATACGCAGTATTTT
D: TRBD1; J: TRBJ1-1; V: TRBV28; size: few; CDR3: CALLGGQGTEAFF; DNA: TGTGCCCTTCTGGGGGGACAGGGTACTGAAGCTTTCTTT
D: TRBD2; J: TRBJ2-1; V: TRBV5-1; size: NA; CDR3: CASSSRYLAGGPGEQFF; DNA: TGCGCCAGCAGCTCCCGGTACCTAGCGGGGGGGCCGGGTGAGCAGTTCTTC
D: NA; J: TRBJ1-1; V: TRBV5-1; size: NA; CDR3: CASTLSMDTEAFF; DNA: TGCGCCAGCACCCTGTCGATGGACACTGAAGCTTTCTTT
D: NA; J: TRBJ1-5; V: TRBV10-3; size: NA; CDR3: CAISESEDQPQHF; DNA: TGTGCCATCAGTGAATCAGAAGATCAGCCCCAGCATTTT
D: NA; J: TRBJ2-1; V: TRBV20-1; size: NA; CDR3: CSATRGAYNEQFF; DNA: TGCAGTGCTACCCGTGGGGCCTACAATGAGCAGTTCTTC
D: NA; J: TRBJ1-6; V: TRBV6-6; size: once; CDR3: CASYDDPSLHF; DNA: TGTGCCAGTTACGATGATCCGTCCCTCCACTTT
D: TRBD1; J: TRBJ2-2; V: TRBV12-3/TRBV12-4; size: few; CDR3: CASRPTTGTGLTGELFF; DNA: TGTGCCAGCAGGCCCACGACCGGGACAGGGCTTACCGGGGAGCTGTTTTTT
D: NA; J: TRBJ1-5; V: TRBV5-1; size: few; CDR3: CASSFSPDQPQHF; DNA: TGCGCCAGCAGCTTTTCCCCTGATCAGCCCCAGCATTTT
D: NA; J: TRBJ1-2; V: TRBV5-5; size: NA; CDR3: CASSFSANYGYTF; DNA: TGTGCCAGCAGCTTTTCAGCAAACTATGGCTACACCTTC
D: NA; J: TRBJ1-3; V: TRBV20-1; size: NA; CDR3: CSARDRGSSGNTIYF; DNA: TGCAGTGCTAGAGATCGCGGCAGCTCTGGAAACACCATATATTTT
D: NA; J: TRBJ1-1; V: TRBV10-3; size: NA; CDR3: CAISEAAENTEAFF; DNA: TGTGCCATCAGTGAGGCCGCAGAGAACACTGAAGCTTTCTTT
D: NA; J: TRBJ1-1; V: TRBV29-1; size: NA; CDR3: CSVEHRASLNTEAFF; DNA: TGCAGCGTTGAGCACAGGGCCTCACTGAACACTGAAGCTTTCTTT
D: TRBD1; J: TRBJ2-3; V: TRBV7-2; size: NA; CDR3: CASSFAGTGGDTQYF; DNA: TGTGCCAGCAGCTTTGCCGGGACAGGGGGAGATACGCAGTATTTT
D: NA; J: TRBJ2-7; V: TRBV7-3; size: NA; CDR3: CASRKTPTAYEQYF; DNA: TGTGCCAGCAGAAAGACCCCCACCGCCTACGAGCAGTACTTC
D: NA; J: TRBJ2-3; V: TRBV6-5; size: NA; CDR3: CASSYSLVAATDTQYF; DNA: TGTGCCAGCAGTTACTCGCTCGTTGCGGCCACAGATACGCAGTATTTT
D: NA; J: TRBJ2-2; V: TRBV5-1; size: NA; CDR3: CASSPKAYTGELFF; DNA: TGCGCCAGCAGCCCTAAGGCTTACACCGGGGAGCTGTTTTTT
D: NA; J: TRBJ1-1; V: TRBV5-1; size: few; CDR3: CASSLGQTNTEAFF; DNA: TGCGCCAGCAGCTTGGGGCAGACTAACACTGAAGCTTTCTTT
D: TRBD1; J: TRBJ1-5; V: TRBV19; size: few; CDR3: CASRSPGTGGSQPQHF; DNA: TGTGCCAGCCGAAGCCCCGGGACAGGGGGCAGTCAGCCCCAGCATTTT
D: NA; J: TRBJ2-5; V: TRBV4-3; size: few; CDR3: CASSQGGGGETQYF; DNA: TGCGCCAGCAGCCAAGGGGGGGGCGGCGAGACCCAGTACTTC
D: NA; J: TRBJ2-3; V: TRBV5-5; size: many; CDR3: CASSLGRTDTQYF; DNA: TGTGCCAGCAGCCTGGGCCGCACAGATACGCAGTATTTT
D: NA; J: TRBJ1-2; V: TRBV4-2; size: NA; CDR3: CASSPFGDGGYGYTF; DNA: TGTGCCAGCAGCCCTTTCGGGGATGGCGGCTATGGCTACACCTTC
D: NA; J: TRBJ2-1; V: TRBV5-5; size: NA; CDR3: CASSWVGVAFF; DNA: TGTGCCAGCAGTTGGGTCGGGGTTGCCTTCTTC
D: NA; J: TRBJ2-3; V: TRBV12-3/TRBV12-4; size: NA; CDR3: CASTRLVTDTQYF; DNA: TGTGCCAGCACCAGACTAGTAACAGATACGCAGTATTTT
D: TRBD2; J: TRBJ2-5; V: TRBV20-1; size: NA; CDR3: CSATRTSGGETQYF; DNA: TGCAGTGCGACCCGGACTAGCGGGGGGGAGACCCAGTACTTC
D: TRBD1; J: TRBJ2-2; V: TRBV18; size: NA; CDR3: CAITRQGNTGELFF; DNA: TGTGCCATCACCCGACAGGGGAACACCGGGGAGCTGTTTTTT
D: NA; J: TRBJ1-1; V: TRBV4-1; size: NA; CDR3: CASSQPFGRGAQKTEAFF; DNA: TGCGCCAGCAGCCAACCTTTTGGCCGGGGAGCACAGAAAACTGAAGCTTTCTTT
D: TRBD2; J: TRBJ2-3; V: TRBV4-2; size: NA; CDR3: CASSQGLAGTSTDTQYF; DNA: TGTGCCAGCAGCCAAGGTCTAGCGGGGACTAGCACAGATACGCAGTATTTT
D: TRBD1; J: TRBJ2-3; V: TRBV2; size: few; CDR3: CASGGTGRDTQYF; DNA: TGTGCCAGCGGGGGGACAGGGAGGGATACGCAGTATTTT
D: NA; J: TRBJ2-1; V: TRBV12-3/TRBV12-4; size: few; CDR3: CASSQGGGGAQNEQFF; DNA: TGTGCCAGCAGTCAAGGGGGCGGGGGCGCACAAAATGAGCAGTTCTTC
D: NA; J: TRBJ2-3; V: TRBV18; size: NA; CDR3: CASSPPEGQPSIDTQYF; DNA: TGTGCCAGCTCACCACCGGAGGGGCAGCCCTCAATAGATACGCAGTATTTT
D: NA; J: TRBJ2-1; V: TRBV5-1; size: few; CDR3: CASSLGTTAGSYNEQFF; DNA: TGCGCCAGCAGCTTGGGAACCACGGCGGGGTCCTACAATGAGCAGTTCTTC
D: NA; J: TRBJ1-2; V: TRBV12-3/TRBV12-4; size: NA; CDR3: CASSLSNYGYTF; DNA: TGTGCCAGCAGTTTAAGCAACTATGGCTACACCTTC
D: NA; J: TRBJ2-5; V: TRBV7-2; size: NA; CDR3: CASSSRKETQYF; DNA: TGTGCCAGCAGCTCGCGGAAGGAGACCCAGTACTTC
D: TRBD1; J: TRBJ2-5; V: TRBV7-8; size: many; CDR3: CASSWGQGAKTQYF; DNA: TGTGCCAGCAGCTGGGGACAGGGGGCAAAGACCCAGTACTTC
D: TRBD2; J: TRBJ2-4; V: TRBV7-3; size: NA; CDR3: CAISRTSGGSKNIQYF; DNA: TGTGCCATCAGCCGTACTAGCGGGGGGTCCAAAAACATTCAGTACTTC
D: NA; J: TRBJ2-5; V: TRBV12-3/TRBV12-4; size: NA; CDR3: CASSSPGWRDETQYF; DNA: TGTGCCAGCAGTTCCCCAGGGTGGAGGGATGAGACCCAGTACTTC
D: NA; J: TRBJ1-2; V: TRBV5-5; size: NA; CDR3: CASSWDNYGYTF; DNA: TGTGCCAGCAGCTGGGACAACTATGGCTACACCTTC
D: NA; J: TRBJ2-3; V: TRBV6-5; size: NA; CDR3: CASRHLAGDTQYF; DNA: TGTGCCAGCAGACACTTGGCGGGGGATACGCAGTATTTT
D: NA; J: TRBJ2-1; V: TRBV7-6; size: NA; CDR3: CASSWAPGEQFF; DNA: TGTGCCAGCAGCTGGGCCCCGGGTGAGCAGTTCTTC
D: NA; J: TRBJ1-1; V: TRBV29-1; size: NA; CDR3: CSGRGEAFF; DNA: TGCAGCGGGCGGGGGGAAGCTTTCTTT